This T cell receptor (beta chain) was captured in a study of shared clonotypes between healthy human individuals. Across the whole study: A donor's plate count was three for CD4 naive and three for CD4 memory; CD8 naive had two and CD8 memory one. Overall study findings and caveats: Clonotypes shared by all four donors outscored non-shared clonotypes in generation probability. Collection of samples was limited to blood; tissue repertoires likely differ.

Naive-designated CD8 cells lacked CD45RO, were positively enriched for CCR7, and omitted terminally differentiated effector memory CD45RA+ cells. Germline lookup yields CDR1 SGHVS and CDR2 FNYEAQ. The ends were cut back, 4 bases at V and 1 base at J, with 12 bases in the middle. The CDR3 totals 15 residues. About this clone itself: The antigen remains undetermined.

The authors loaded 200 ng DNA, some 32,000 T cell genomes, into sorted-subset replicate PCRs. Clones were read by immunoSEQ multiplex PCR, and TCRdb kept only the in-frame ones, dropping some. The sample records some 2.1 million clones, approximately 94% being singletons. This sequence was found in a man aged 18 to 30 in good health. The chain couples TRBV7-6 to TRBJ2-3; D may be TRBD1 (6 bases). The sample consisted of naive CD8+ T cells sorted from blood. CDR3 in amino acids: CASSSNRVGTDTQYF. CDR3 sequence (DNA): TGTGCCAGCAGCTCCAACAGGGTAGGCACAGATACGCAGTATTTT.